This TCR beta chain was sequenced during a study of blood T cells in healthy people across ages (dated by TCRdb to the mid-2010s). Concerning the study at large: In model experiments, template switching captured roughly one uniquely barcoded TCR beta cDNA molecule for every two T cells. To track age-related changes in TCR beta repertoire diversity, the study relied on deep sequencing normalized with unique cDNA molecular identifiers. Donors were grouped into four age groups: young (average approximately 15 years), middle-aged (less than 40), aged (around 62) and long-lived (just over 80). To avoid experimental bias, donors of different ages were distributed randomly across sequencing lanes. Using the same blood draw, the study looked at two additional independent replicas of 1 million unique cDNA reads for two donors, one aged 18 to 30 and the other aged 80 or older.

On this clonotype: Its antigen is currently not known. No base qualities exist here, and no much larger clone lies one base off it.

As encoded in the germline V gene, CDR1 is SGHTA while CDR2 is FQGNSA. V trim: 4 bases; J trim: 1 base; unmatched bases: 6. Taken from cysteine to phenylalanine, the CDR3 has 15 residues. Only the CDR3 part of the read is kept: 45 bases, read in frame from the first base. The paper's findings and limits, for the study overall: Compared with the aged group, the long-lived group had more naive CD4+ T cells, fewer expanded clones and increased TCR diversity, suggesting age selection. The percentage of naive T cells measured by flow cytometry correlated strongly with observed TCR beta diversity. Bulk unsorted PBMC profiling prevented conclusive comparison of naive and antigen-experienced compartments. As age increased, observed TCR beta diversity per million T cells dropped in a roughly linear way, and a significant reduction was already evident by age 40. Estimates of total diversity from one million sequenced T cells were regarded as lower bounds and underestimates. Because donor CMV infection status was unknown, age-related changes in expanded clonotypes were potentially confounded.

Library creation used 5' RACE. This sample was sequenced with an Illumina HiSeq 2500. The second PCR ran for about 7 to 11 cycles and used a J-beta primer mix along with a sample-barcoded 5' primer. A unique molecular identifier was introduced onto each TCR beta cDNA molecule by a template-switch 5' adaptor carrying 12 random nucleotides. At least 2.5 million CDR3-containing paired-end reads were obtained from each sample. First-strand cDNA synthesis was performed from all RNA using the Mint cDNA synthesis kit, with priming by a TRBC-specific oligonucleotide. All cDNA was treated with uracil-DNA glycosylase and then went through a first 18-cycle PCR with the universal primers M1SS and BC2_uni_R. The study's processing was this. For normalization, 1 million high-quality reads, each with a distinct molecular identifier, were randomly selected from each sample. Instead of being binned into consensus sequences, reads that shared molecular identifiers were thrown out. CDR3 identification, clonotype clustering and error correction used MiTCR with a Q25 quality threshold and the strictest error-elimination algorithm. Lower-bound total TCR beta diversity was estimated with a nonparametric unseen species model using Euler transformation. Using fastp at Q25 and MiXCR, TCRdb reprocessed the public reads and kept productive beta chains. Every entry covers one CDR3 protein and lists the most common genes and DNA from its rows. TCRdb, not the original authors, processed these V and J calls. Within this sample are approximately 1,000,000 distinct CDR3 sequences, with 30% to 40% of them counted one time only. Roughly 14% of the sample is taken by the ten largest.

The donors were about 40 Caucasian individuals from Russia, aged about 6 to 100 years, who were systemically healthy. Ten milliliters of peripheral blood were collected from each donor into EDTA-treated Vacutainer tubes. Ficoll-Paque density-gradient centrifugation was used to isolate PBMCs, with at least 7 million per sample. Trizol reagent was used to extract total RNA from the PBMCs, yielding at least 5.5 micrograms per sample. For every donor, an aliquot of PBMCs went through flow cytometry to measure the percentages of naive CD45RAhigh/CD27high T cells. This chain is built from TRBV7-2 and TRBJ1-1, with 7 bases matching TRBD1. The sample comprised blood. The receptor comes from a man aged 18 to 30 in good health. The CDR3 region: CASSSYRDRNTEAFF. The base sequence is TGTGCCAGCAGCTCCTACAGGGACAGGAACACTGAAGCTTTCTTT.